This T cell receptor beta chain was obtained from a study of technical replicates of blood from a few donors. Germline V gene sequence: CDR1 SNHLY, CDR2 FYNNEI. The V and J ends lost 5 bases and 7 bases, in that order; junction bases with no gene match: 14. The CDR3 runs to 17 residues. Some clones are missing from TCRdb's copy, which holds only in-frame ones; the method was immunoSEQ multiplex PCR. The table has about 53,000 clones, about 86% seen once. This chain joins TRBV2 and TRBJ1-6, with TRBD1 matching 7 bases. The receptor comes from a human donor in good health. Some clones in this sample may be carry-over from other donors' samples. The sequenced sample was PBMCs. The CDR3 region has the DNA TGTGCCAGCAGTTCCCGACAGGGTAGTTTCACCAATTCACCCCTCCACTTT. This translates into CASSSRQGSFTNSPLHF. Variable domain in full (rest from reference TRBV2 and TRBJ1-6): EPEVTQTPSHQVTQMGQEVILRCVPISNHLYFYWYRQILGQKVEFLVSFYNNEISEKSEIFDDQFSVERPDGSNFTLKIRSTKLEDSAMYFCASSSRQGSFTNSPLHFGNGTRLTVT.